A selection of T cell receptor beta chains follows, all from one sample in a study of CD8+CD57+ T cells in acquired aplastic anemia. From the reads, TCRdb called clonotypes with MiXCR, one entry per CDR3 protein. The sample carries hundreds of thousands of distinct CDR3 sequences, under 40% recorded once. Source material: sorted CD4+, CD8+, or CD8+CD57+ T cells (not recorded which) from PBMCs. These receptors were collected from a human donor with aplastic anemia. Each CDR3 is given with its conserved first and last residue. D genes are given only for firm matches. Some rows mark clone size as missing; the rest say once, few, many or name a class of expanded clone.

cdr3_nt cdr3_aa j_call d_call v_call clone_size
TGTGCCAGCGGTCGACCGGGACTAGCGGACAATGAGCAGTTCTTC CASGRPGLADNEQFF TRBJ2-1 TRBD2 TRBV2 NA
TGTGCCAGTATCGGGGGCGCGGGGAACACTGAAGCTTTCTTT CASIGGAGNTEAFF TRBJ1-1 NA TRBV19 many
TGTGCCAGCAGCTTAGTCGGTAAAAATGAGCGGTTCTTC CASSLVGKNERFF TRBJ2-1 NA TRBV7-9 few
TGCGCCAGCAGTGAGTCGACGTGGGGGGAAGGCTACGAGCAGTACTTC CASSESTWGEGYEQYF TRBJ2-7 NA TRBV10-1 NA
TGTGCCAGCAGCCTCGGGACAGGAGACACAGATACGCAGTATTTT CASSLGTGDTDTQYF TRBJ2-3 TRBD1 TRBV5-5 many
TGTGCCATCAGTGACTCTAGCGGGTCCTCCTACGAGCAGTACTTC CAISDSSGSSYEQYF TRBJ2-7 TRBD2 TRBV10-3 NA
TGTGCCAGCGGGGCGGGAGGGCCGGGCAAGTTCTTC CASGAGGPGKFF TRBJ2-1 TRBD2 TRBV5-6 few
TGTGCCAGCAGCACACATCAGGTCAACACTGAAGCTTTCTTT CASSTHQVNTEAFF TRBJ1-1 NA TRBV9 NA
TGCGCCAGCAGCGTTACAGGAGGGAACGAGCAGTACTTC CASSVTGGNEQYF TRBJ2-7 NA TRBV5-1 many
TGCGCCAGCAGCCAACAGTCATCTCGAGGAGGGTATGGCTACACCTTC CASSQQSSRGGYGYTF TRBJ1-2 NA TRBV4-3 many
TGTGCCAGCAGCTTAGGAGGGACAGCCCGTGCCTACGAGCAGTACTTC CASSLGGTARAYEQYF TRBJ2-7 TRBD1 TRBV11-2 few
TGCAGTGCTAGAGCAGGGCCCGAGCAGTACTTC CSARAGPEQYF TRBJ2-7 NA TRBV20-1 many
TGTGCCAGCACCAAATGGGGGGGGGCCCAAGAGACCCAGTACTTC CASTKWGGAQETQYF TRBJ2-5 NA TRBV10-3 few
TGTGCCAGCACCACAGGCCGGGGTCGGGCTGAAGCTTTCTTT CASTTGRGRAEAFF TRBJ1-1 NA TRBV10-3 NA
TGTGCCAGCAGCGAGACATCGTACGAGCAGTACTTC CASSETSYEQYF TRBJ2-7 NA TRBV7-8 many
TGTGCCAGCAGGGAGACAGGGGGCGTTTTGGGGAACACTGAAGCTTTCTTT CASRETGGVLGNTEAFF TRBJ1-1 TRBD1 TRBV6-1 NA
TGCAGTGCTCCCGACAGCTCCCAGAACACTGAAGCTTTCTTT CSAPDSSQNTEAFF TRBJ1-1 NA TRBV20-1 NA
TGTGCCAGTAGTATATTTCAGGACAGGGGGCGATTCCCAGATACGCAGTATTTT CASSIFQDRGRFPDTQYF TRBJ2-3 TRBD1 TRBV19 few